This T cell receptor beta chain was found in a study of CD8 T cells in acute hepatitis C reinfection. General study findings and limits: Bulk TCRbeta-only sequencing left public clonotype pairing undetermined. About a dozen public clonotypes were found regardless of outcome.

V was pared by 10 bases and J by 4 bases, with 6 bases of the junction left unmatched. This CDR3 has 12 amino acids. From germline, CDR1 is LNHDA and CDR2 SQIVND (reference sequence). Time point meaning: naive CD8 control sorted from an acute-time-point sample. TCRdb's copy holds only in-frame clones and misses some; the assay was immunoSEQ multiplex PCR. The table has approximately 40,000 clones, 80% to 90% seen once. This clone was seen a few times. The antigen remains undetermined. The TCR comes from a woman aged 18 to 35 who spontaneously cleared hepatitis C infection. V gene TRBV19 combines with J gene TRBJ2-5, with 7 bases that match TRBD1. The specimen sequenced was naive CD8+ T cells from PBMCs. CDR3 amino acids: CATTGVTETQYF. CDR3 sequence (DNA): TGTGCCACTACAGGGGTGACAGAGACCCAGTACTTC.